This is a list of T cell receptor beta chains from one sample in a study of PD-1 blockade in classical Hodgkin lymphoma. Sequencing was performed with immunoSEQ multiplex PCR; in TCRdb, only in-frame clones are kept and a portion is missing. The profile shows over 25,000 clones, about 86% of them singletons. The sample here was CD8+ T cells from blood, taken at baseline. The receptor set was obtained from a human donor with classical Hodgkin lymphoma. The CDR3 runs from the conserved cysteine through the conserved F or W. Fields, in order: J gene, V gene, D gene, clone size, CDR3 protein, CDR3 DNA. The D gene is left open where the match is weak. Part of the rows lack a size; the others show once, few, many or a class for expanded clones.

TRBJ2-3 TRBV9 TRBD1 . CASSVADRVYTDTQYF TGTGCCAGCAGCGTGGCGGACAGGGTCTACACAGATACGCAGTATTTT
TRBJ1-1 TRBV5-1 . . CASSLRSMNTEAFF TGCGCCAGCAGCTTGCGGAGCATGAACACTGAAGCTTTCTTT
TRBJ2-7 TRBV28 . . CASSLWSWAYEQYF TGTGCCAGCAGTTTATGGTCATGGGCCTACGAGCAGTACTTC
TRBJ2-2 TRBV27 TRBD1 . CASSGDRGLSGELFF TGTGCCAGCAGTGGGGACAGGGGGCTATCCGGGGAGCTGTTTTTT
TRBJ1-1 TRBV28 TRBD1 once CASSFYGRGRWNTEAFF TGTGCCAGCAGTTTTTACGGGAGGGGGCGGTGGAACACTGAAGCTTTCTTT
TRBJ2-1 TRBV19 TRBD2 . CASSIWGLAVDNEQFF TGTGCCAGTAGTATATGGGGACTAGCGGTAGACAATGAGCAGTTCTTC
TRBJ2-3 TRBV7-3 . . CASSLDSERAPDTQYF TGTGCCAGCAGCTTGGATTCCGAGAGGGCCCCAGATACGCAGTATTTT
TRBJ2-3 TRBV11-2 . . CASSTGFTSTDTQYF TGTGCCAGCAGCACGGGTTTTACTAGCACAGATACGCAGTATTTT
TRBJ1-3 TRBV15 . . CATSGSGNTIYF TGTGCCACCAGTGGTTCAGGAAACACCATATATTTT
TRBJ1-2 TRBV30 TRBD1 . CAWRSSAGGTNYGYTF TGTGCCTGGAGGAGTTCGGCAGGGGGGACTAACTATGGCTACACCTTC
TRBJ1-1 TRBV30 . . CAWTPLRTVPNTEAFF TGTGCCTGGACGCCCCTTCGCACAGTCCCAAACACTGAAGCTTTCTTT
TRBJ1-5 TRBV27 . . CASSYRLDQPQHF TGTGCCAGCAGTTACAGGCTAGATCAGCCCCAGCATTTT
TRBJ2-5 TRBV19 . . CASSIEGETRKTQYF TGTGCCAGTAGTATAGAGGGGGAGACTAGGAAGACCCAGTACTTC
TRBJ2-2 TRBV27 TRBD2 . CASSTGTSGGWTGELFF TGTGCCAGCAGTACTGGGACTAGCGGGGGGTGGACCGGGGAGCTGTTTTTT
TRBJ1-4 TRBV28 TRBD1 . CASNPTGTGANEKLFF TGTGCCAGCAATCCCACCGGGACAGGGGCCAATGAAAAACTGTTTTTT
TRBJ1-1 TRBV9 . . CASSVVLGMNTEAFF TGTGCCAGCAGCGTAGTCCTCGGAATGAACACTGAAGCTTTCTTT
TRBJ2-7 TRBV28 TRBD1 . CASLRQGSYEQYF TGTGCCAGCTTACGACAGGGCTCCTACGAGCAGTACTTC
TRBJ2-7 TRBV5-1 TRBD2 once CASRSGLAGNEQYF TGCGCCAGCAGGTCGGGACTAGCGGGGAACGAGCAGTACTTC
TRBJ2-7 TRBV2 . . CASVAREQYF TGTGCCAGCGTAGCCAGGGAGCAGTACTTC
TRBJ2-7 TRBV4-1 . . CASSQDVPTPYEQYF TGCGCCAGCAGCCAAGATGTACCGACCCCCTACGAGCAGTACTTC